The rows below give T cell receptor beta chains drawn from one sample of a study of response to subunit inactivated influenza vaccine. Using its own MiXCR run on the RT-PCR reads, TCRdb lists one record per CDR3 protein. Found here are more than 400,000 distinct CDR3 sequences, approximately 7.3% of them singletons; the top ten hold about 12%. This specimen was PBMCs from blood, taken roughly 24 months after vaccination. The origin of the receptors is a man aged 45 to 70 who received an inactivated influenza vaccine. Both conserved end residues are part of each CDR3. The D gene is left open where the match is weak. A clone size is listed for some rows: how often the clone was seen (once, few, many), or a class if it is expanded.

V	D	J	size	DNA	CDR3
TRBV5-4	.	TRBJ2-2	.	TGTGCCAGCCAACTAGGGGCGGGGAACACCGGGGAGCTGTTTTTT	CASQLGAGNTGELFF
TRBV12-3/TRBV12-4	.	TRBJ1-5	.	TGTGTCAGCAGTTTAGGTGGAAAGCAGCCCCGGCATTTT	CVSSLGGKQPRHF
TRBV2	TRBD1	TRBJ1-2	many	TGTGCCAGCGGCCGACAGGGGCCGTATGGCTACACCTTC	CASGRQGPYGYTF
TRBV29-1	TRBD2	TRBJ2-3	few	TGCAGCGTGCCTAGCGGGAGGGCCACAGATACGCAGTATTTT	CSVPSGRATDTQYF
TRBV6-1	.	TRBJ2-5	.	TGTGCCAGCAGTGAAGTGGGCAGGCAAGAGACCCAGTACTTC	CASSEVGRQETQYF
TRBV20-1	.	TRBJ2-1	many	TGCAGTGCTAGGGGGACTGCGCTTGGTGAGCAGTTCTTC	CSARGTALGEQFF
TRBV7-9	TRBD1	TRBJ2-6	once	TGTGCCAGCAGCCGTCCGGGACAGATGCCCTGGGCCAACGTCCTGACTTTC	CASSRPGQMPWANVLTF
TRBV12-3/TRBV12-4	TRBD1	TRBJ2-7	.	TGTGCCAGCAGCACCCGGGACAGGTGGGATTACGAGCAGTACTTC	CASSTRDRWDYEQYF
TRBV9	.	TRBJ1-1	few	TGTGCCAGCAGCGTAGGTCAGGGCACTGAAGCTTTCTTT	CASSVGQGTEAFF
TRBV3-1	TRBD2	TRBJ2-1	many	TGTGCCAGCAGTCATAGCGGGAGTGGCTACAATGAGCAGTTCTTC	CASSHSGSGYNEQFF
TRBV20-1	TRBD2	TRBJ2-6	.	TGCAGTGCTAGGTCCGGGACTAGTTATTCTGGGGCCAACGTCCTGACTTTC	CSARSGTSYSGANVLTF
TRBV21-1	.	TRBJ2-1	.	TGTGCCAGACCCGGACAGCAAAGCTCCTACAATGAGCAGTTCTTC	CARPGQQSSYNEQFF
TRBV6-1	TRBD1	TRBJ2-2	few	TGTGCCAGCAAGTCCTCTACAGGGGGCGGTAGGACCGGGGAGCTGTTTTTT	CASKSSTGGGRTGELFF
TRBV10-3	.	TRBJ1-6	many	TGTGCCATCAGTGAGTCGTCCGGGGCTTGGCCACCCCTCCACTTT	CAISESSGAWPPLHF
TRBV14	.	TRBJ2-3	few	TGTGCCAGCAGCCAAGACGGGCAGTCTGCTACGCAGTATTTT	CASSQDGQSATQYF
TRBV7-9	TRBD2	TRBJ2-1	.	TGTGCCAGCTCGAGCGGGGGGCCAGAACGTTACAATGAGCAGTTCTTC	CASSSGGPERYNEQFF
TRBV11-1	.	TRBJ1-2	few	TGTGCCAGCAGCTTAGACCCCCAGACTAACTATGGCTACACCTTC	CASSLDPQTNYGYTF
TRBV7-2	.	TRBJ2-7	.	TGTGCCAGCAGCCTACCCTTATTATACGAGCAGTACTTC	CASSLPLLYEQYF
TRBV12-3/TRBV12-4	TRBD2	TRBJ2-3	many	TGTGCCAGCAGCCCAGGACTAGCATCAGATACGCAGTATTTT	CASSPGLASDTQYF
TRBV29-1	TRBD2	TRBJ2-2	few	TGCAGCGTGCCGGGACTAGCGGGAAACACCGGGGAGCTGTTTTTT	CSVPGLAGNTGELFF
TRBV10-2	.	TRBJ2-5	many	TGCGCCACCCGAGGGGAAAAACCGGGGACCCAGTACTTC	CATRGEKPGTQYF
TRBV6-2/TRBV6-3	TRBD1	TRBJ2-2	few	TGTGCCAGCAGTCGGGACAGTATAAACACCGGGGAGCTGTTTTTT	CASSRDSINTGELFF
TRBV23-1	TRBD2	TRBJ2-7	.	TGCGCCAGCGTACCGGGAGGCCTAACTGCCTACGAGCAGTACTTC	CASVPGGLTAYEQYF
TRBV29-1	.	TRBJ2-7	.	TGCAGCGTTGCAATGTCCAGGAGCTCCTACGAGCAGTACTTC	CSVAMSRSSYEQYF
TRBV20-1	TRBD2	TRBJ2-3	.	TGCAGTGCCCCCCCCCACCTAGCGGGAGGGCTTAGCACAGATACGCAGTATTTT	CSAPPHLAGGLSTDTQYF
TRBV30	TRBD2	TRBJ2-5	.	TGTGCCTGGAGTGCGGGACTAGCGGGCCTCCAAGAGACCCAGTACTTC	CAWSAGLAGLQETQYF
TRBV12-3/TRBV12-4	.	TRBJ2-2	many	TGTGCCAGCAAGGGGGGGAAAAACACCGGGGAGCTGTTTTTT	CASKGGKNTGELFF
TRBV20-1	.	TRBJ1-2	many	TGCAGTGCTAGAGATTCAGGCGCCTCTAACTATGGCTACACCTTC	CSARDSGASNYGYTF
TRBV5-1	.	TRBJ2-1	few	TGCGCCAGCAGCTTGAAAAGTATGGGGCCCAGCTCCTACAATGAGCAGTTCTTC	CASSLKSMGPSSYNEQFF
TRBV6-2/TRBV6-3	.	TRBJ1-5	few	TGTGCCAGCAGCCCCGTCAAAGGCAATCAGCCCCAGCATTTT	CASSPVKGNQPQHF
TRBV9	TRBD1	TRBJ2-1	many	TGTGCCAGCAGCGTAGGACAGGGGGGCTACAATGAGCAGTTCTTC	CASSVGQGGYNEQFF
TRBV20-1	.	TRBJ2-7	many	TGCAGTGCTAGTAGGTCAGGGCTCACTTACGAGCAGTACTTC	CSASRSGLTYEQYF
TRBV27	.	TRBJ1-1	many	TGTGCCAGCAGTTTGTCCGGCACAGCCAACACTGAAGCTTTCTTT	CASSLSGTANTEAFF
TRBV14	.	TRBJ1-5	.	TGTGCCAGCAGCCAAGGGGGGACCGGCAATCAGCCCCAGCATTTT	CASSQGGTGNQPQHF
TRBV9	TRBD2	TRBJ2-7	few	TGTGCCAGCAGCGTAGCCGGGACTAGTGGGTACGAGCAGTACTTC	CASSVAGTSGYEQYF